In its sample, the clone carrying this T cell receptor beta chain ranks as medium-sized (0.01 to 0.1%). Antigen: not known. The data are from a study of CD8 T cells in ankylosing spondylitis. The study's findings and limits: The authors reported significant enrichment of disease-linked clones in matched ankylosing spondylitis synovial fluid. Some motif variants had been reported before (in reactive arthritis synovial fluid and blood).

Via MiXCR, TCRdb re-called the 5' RACE reads, giving one row per CDR3 protein. This sample has 150,000 or so distinct CDR3 sequences; 30% to 40% occur once, and the top ten carry 6%. Germline V gene data show CDR1 as LGHNA and CDR2 as YNFKEQ. V lost 3 bases to trimming and J lost 2 bases, with 1 base between them. The CDR3 is 12 amino acids. Source material: synovial fluid, either unsorted or a sorted T cell fraction (not recorded which). The receptor's source is a male donor with ankylosing spondylitis. The chain has TRBV4-2 and TRBJ2-2; no clear D gene. CDR3 nucleotides: TGTGCCAGCAGCCACAACACCGGGGAGCTGTTTTTT. This gives the protein CASSHNTGELFF.